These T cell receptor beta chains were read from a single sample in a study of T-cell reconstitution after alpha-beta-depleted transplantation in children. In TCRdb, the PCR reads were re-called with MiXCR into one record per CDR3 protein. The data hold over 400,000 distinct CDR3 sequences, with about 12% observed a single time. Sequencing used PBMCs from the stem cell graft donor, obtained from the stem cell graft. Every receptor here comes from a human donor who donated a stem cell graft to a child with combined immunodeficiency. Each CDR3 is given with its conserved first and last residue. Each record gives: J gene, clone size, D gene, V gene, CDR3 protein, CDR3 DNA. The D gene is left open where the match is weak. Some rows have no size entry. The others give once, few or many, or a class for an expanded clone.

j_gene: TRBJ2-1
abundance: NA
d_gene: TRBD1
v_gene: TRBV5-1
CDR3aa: CASSFFGGTGMGNEQFF
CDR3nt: TGCGCCAGCAGCTTTTTCGGCGGGACAGGAATGGGGAATGAGCAGTTCTTC

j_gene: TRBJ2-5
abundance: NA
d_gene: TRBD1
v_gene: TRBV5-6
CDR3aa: CASSPIPGQGAGETQYF
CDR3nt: TGTGCCAGCAGCCCAATCCCGGGACAGGGGGCAGGAGAGACCCAGTACTTC

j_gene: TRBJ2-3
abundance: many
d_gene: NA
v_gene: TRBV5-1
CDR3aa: CASSLAPVTDTQYF
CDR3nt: TGCGCCAGCAGTCTAGCCCCCGTGACAGATACGCAGTATTTT

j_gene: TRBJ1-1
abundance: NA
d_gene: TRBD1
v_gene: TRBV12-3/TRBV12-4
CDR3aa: CASSSQGSTEAFF
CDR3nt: TGTGCCAGCAGTTCACAGGGGAGCACTGAAGCTTTCTTT

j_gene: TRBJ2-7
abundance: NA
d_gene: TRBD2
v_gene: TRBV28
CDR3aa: CASTSGRLLEQYF
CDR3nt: TGTGCCAGTACTAGCGGGAGGTTGCTCGAGCAGTACTTC

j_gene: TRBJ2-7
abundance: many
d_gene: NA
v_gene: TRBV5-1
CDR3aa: CASSFGLGGYEQYF
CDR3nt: TGCGCCAGCAGCTTTGGGCTAGGTGGCTACGAGCAGTACTTC

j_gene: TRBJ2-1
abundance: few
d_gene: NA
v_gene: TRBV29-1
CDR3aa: CSVPRGGSYDEQFF
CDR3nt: TGCAGCGTTCCCAGGGGGGGTTCTTACGATGAGCAGTTCTTC

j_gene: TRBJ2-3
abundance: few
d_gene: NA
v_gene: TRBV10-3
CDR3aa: CAISLSGATSTDTQYF
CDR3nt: TGTGCCATCAGCCTTAGCGGAGCTACTAGCACAGATACGCAGTATTTT

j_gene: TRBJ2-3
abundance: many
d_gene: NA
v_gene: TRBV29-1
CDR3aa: CSVEDEAGGTDTQYF
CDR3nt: TGCAGCGTTGAAGATGAAGCAGGTGGCACAGATACGCAGTATTTT

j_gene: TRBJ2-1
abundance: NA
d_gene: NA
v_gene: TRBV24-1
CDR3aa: CATSGPHSKGEQFF
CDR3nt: TGTGCCACCAGTGGCCCCCATTCGAAGGGTGAGCAGTTCTTC

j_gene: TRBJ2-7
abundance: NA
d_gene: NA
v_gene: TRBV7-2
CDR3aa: CASSLMLLVESYEQYF
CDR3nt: TGTGCCAGCAGCTTAATGCTGTTGGTGGAGTCCTACGAGCAGTACTTC

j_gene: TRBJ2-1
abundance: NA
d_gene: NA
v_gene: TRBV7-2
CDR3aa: CASSSRSLYNEQFF
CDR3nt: TGTGCCAGCAGCTCGCGATCCCTCTACAATGAGCAGTTCTTC

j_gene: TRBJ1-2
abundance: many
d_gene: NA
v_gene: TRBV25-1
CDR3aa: CASSEPGTRHGYTF
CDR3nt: TGTGCCAGCAGTGAGCCCGGGACACGCCATGGCTACACCTTC

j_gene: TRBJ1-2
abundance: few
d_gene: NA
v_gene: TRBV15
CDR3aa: CATSRGGSRRAGIYGYTF
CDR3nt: TGTGCCACCAGCAGAGGGGGTTCAAGGAGGGCAGGAATATATGGCTACACCTTC

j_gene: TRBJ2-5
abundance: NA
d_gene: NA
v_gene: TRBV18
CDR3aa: CASSLSAETQYF
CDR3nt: TGTGCCAGCTCACTATCAGCCGAGACCCAGTACTTC

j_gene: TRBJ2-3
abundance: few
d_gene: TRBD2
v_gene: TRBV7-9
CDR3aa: CASSPGLGPTDTQYF
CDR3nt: TGTGCCAGCAGCCCGGGACTAGGCCCCACAGATACGCAGTATTTT

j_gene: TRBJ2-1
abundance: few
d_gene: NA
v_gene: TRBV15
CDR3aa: CATSRVGSLGEQFF
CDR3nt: TGTGCCACCAGCAGAGTAGGTAGCTTGGGTGAGCAGTTCTTC

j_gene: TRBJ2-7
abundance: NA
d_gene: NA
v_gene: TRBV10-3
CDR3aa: CAISERGTYEQYF
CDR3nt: TGTGCCATCAGTGAGCGGGGGACTTACGAGCAGTACTTC

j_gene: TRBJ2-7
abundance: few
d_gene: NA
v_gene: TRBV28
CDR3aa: CASSLFAGLGPYEQYF
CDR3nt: TGTGCCAGCAGTTTATTTGCAGGACTGGGTCCCTACGAGCAGTACTTC

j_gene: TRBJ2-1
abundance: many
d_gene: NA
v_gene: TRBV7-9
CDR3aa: CASSPIPLASNEQFF
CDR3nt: TGTGCCAGCAGCCCAATACCCTTGGCGTCCAATGAGCAGTTCTTC

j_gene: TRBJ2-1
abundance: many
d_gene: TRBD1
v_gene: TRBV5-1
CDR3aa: CASSLGPDRVVDEQFF
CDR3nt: TGCGCCAGCAGCTTGGGTCCGGACAGGGTGGTCGATGAGCAGTTCTTC

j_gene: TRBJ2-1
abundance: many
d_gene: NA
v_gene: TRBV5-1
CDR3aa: CASSIYNEQFF
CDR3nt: TGCGCCAGCAGCATTTACAATGAGCAGTTCTTC

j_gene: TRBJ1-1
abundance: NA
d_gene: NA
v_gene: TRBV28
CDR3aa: CASIPGGAEMNTEAFF
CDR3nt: TGTGCCAGCATCCCGGGGGGCGCGGAAATGAACACTGAAGCTTTCTTT

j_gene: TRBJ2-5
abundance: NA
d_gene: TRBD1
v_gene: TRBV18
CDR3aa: CASSPRQGEVATQYF
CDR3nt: TGTGCCAGCTCGCCGAGACAGGGGGAAGTGGCGACCCAGTACTTC

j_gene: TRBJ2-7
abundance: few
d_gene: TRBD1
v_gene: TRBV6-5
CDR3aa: CASSWRTGPYEQYF
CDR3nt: TGTGCCAGCAGTTGGAGGACAGGACCCTACGAGCAGTACTTC

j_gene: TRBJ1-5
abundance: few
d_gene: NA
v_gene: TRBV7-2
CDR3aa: CASSPGGQYSNQPQHF
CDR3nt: TGTGCCAGCAGCCCCGGCGGGCAATATAGCAATCAGCCCCAGCATTTT

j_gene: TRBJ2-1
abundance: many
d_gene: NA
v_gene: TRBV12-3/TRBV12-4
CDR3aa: CASSFPGRGANEQFF
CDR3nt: TGTGCCAGCAGTTTCCCGGGTAGAGGGGCCAATGAGCAGTTCTTC

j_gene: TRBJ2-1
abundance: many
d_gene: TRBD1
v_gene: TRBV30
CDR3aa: CAWNADRGLNEQFF
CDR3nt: TGTGCCTGGAATGCTGACAGGGGGCTCAATGAGCAGTTCTTC

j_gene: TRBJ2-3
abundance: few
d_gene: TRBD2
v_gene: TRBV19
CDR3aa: CATRGLAGSTQYF
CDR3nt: TGTGCCACCCGCGGACTAGCGGGGAGTACGCAGTATTTT

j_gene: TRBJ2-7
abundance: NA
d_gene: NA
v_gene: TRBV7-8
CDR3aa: CASSAFMTKGLGSYEQYF
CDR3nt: TGTGCCAGCAGCGCATTTATGACCAAAGGATTGGGGTCCTACGAGCAGTACTTC

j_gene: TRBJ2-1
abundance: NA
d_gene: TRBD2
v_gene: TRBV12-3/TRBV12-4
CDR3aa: CASRTGTSNEQFF
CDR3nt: TGTGCCAGCAGGACCGGGACTAGTAATGAGCAGTTCTTC

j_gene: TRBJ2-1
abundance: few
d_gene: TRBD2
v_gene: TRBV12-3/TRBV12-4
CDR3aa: CASSLKLAGMWGYNEQFF
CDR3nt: TGTGCCAGCAGTTTAAAACTAGCGGGAATGTGGGGCTACAATGAGCAGTTCTTC

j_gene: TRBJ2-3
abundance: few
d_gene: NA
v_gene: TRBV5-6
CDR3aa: CASSFYLGGDTQYF
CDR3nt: TGTGCCAGCAGCTTTTATTTAGGCGGGGATACGCAGTATTTT

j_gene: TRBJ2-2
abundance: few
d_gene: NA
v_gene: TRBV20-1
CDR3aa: CSATGPKGTGELFF
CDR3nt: TGCAGTGCGACCGGCCCTAAGGGCACCGGGGAGCTGTTTTTT

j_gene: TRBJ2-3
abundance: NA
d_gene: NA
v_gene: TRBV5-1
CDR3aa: CASSFIYYTDTQYF
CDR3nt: TGCGCCAGCAGCTTTATTTACTACACAGATACGCAGTATTTT

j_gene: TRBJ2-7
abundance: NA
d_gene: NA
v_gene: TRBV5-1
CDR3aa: CASGYDSSYEQYF
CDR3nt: TGCGCCAGCGGTTATGACAGCTCCTACGAGCAGTACTTC

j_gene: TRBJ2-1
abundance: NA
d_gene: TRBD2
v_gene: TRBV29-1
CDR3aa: CSVWDYPSYNEQFF
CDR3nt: TGCAGCGTTTGGGACTACCCCTCCTACAATGAGCAGTTCTTC